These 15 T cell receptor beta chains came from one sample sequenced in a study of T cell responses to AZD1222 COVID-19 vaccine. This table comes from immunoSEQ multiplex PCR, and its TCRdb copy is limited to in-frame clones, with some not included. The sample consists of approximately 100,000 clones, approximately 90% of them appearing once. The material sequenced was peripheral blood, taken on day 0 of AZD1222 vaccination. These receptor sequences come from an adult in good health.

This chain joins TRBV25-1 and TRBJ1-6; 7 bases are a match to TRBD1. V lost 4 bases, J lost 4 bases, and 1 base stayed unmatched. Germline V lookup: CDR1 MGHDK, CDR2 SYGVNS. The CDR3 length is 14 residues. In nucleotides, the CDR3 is TGTGCCAGCAGTGCGGGACAGTATAATTCACCCCTCCACTTT. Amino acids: CASSAGQYNSPLHF.

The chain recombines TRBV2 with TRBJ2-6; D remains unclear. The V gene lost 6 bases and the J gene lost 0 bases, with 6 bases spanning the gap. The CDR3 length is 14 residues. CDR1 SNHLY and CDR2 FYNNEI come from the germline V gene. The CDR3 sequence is CASRAVSGANVLTF. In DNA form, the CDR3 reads TGTGCCAGCAGGGCGGTCTCTGGGGCCAACGTCCTGACTTTC. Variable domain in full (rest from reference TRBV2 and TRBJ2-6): EPEVTQTPSHQVTQMGQEVILRCVPISNHLYFYWYRQILGQKVEFLVSFYNNEISEKSEIFDDQFSVERPDGSNFTLKIRSTKLEDSAMYFCASRAVSGANVLTFGAGSRLTVL.

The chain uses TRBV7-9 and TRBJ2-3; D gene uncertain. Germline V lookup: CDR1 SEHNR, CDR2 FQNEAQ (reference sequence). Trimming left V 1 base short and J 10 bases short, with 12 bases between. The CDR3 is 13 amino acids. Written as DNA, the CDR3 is TGTGCCAGCAGCTTAGAGGTCCGACAACCGCAGTATTTT. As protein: CASSLEVRQPQYF. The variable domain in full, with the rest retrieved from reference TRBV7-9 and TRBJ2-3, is DTGVSQNPRHKITKRGQNVTFRCDPISEHNRLYWYRQTLGQGPEFLTYFQNEAQLEKSRLLSDRFSAERPKGSFSTLEIQRTEQGDSAMYLCASSLEVRQPQYFGPGTRLTVL.

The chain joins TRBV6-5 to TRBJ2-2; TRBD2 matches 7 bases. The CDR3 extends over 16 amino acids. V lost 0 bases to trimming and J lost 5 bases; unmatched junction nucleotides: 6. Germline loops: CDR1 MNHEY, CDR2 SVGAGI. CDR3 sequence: CASSYSGGGETGELFF. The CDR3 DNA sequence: TGTGCCAGCAGTTACTCGGGCGGGGGTGAAACCGGGGAGCTGTTTTTT.

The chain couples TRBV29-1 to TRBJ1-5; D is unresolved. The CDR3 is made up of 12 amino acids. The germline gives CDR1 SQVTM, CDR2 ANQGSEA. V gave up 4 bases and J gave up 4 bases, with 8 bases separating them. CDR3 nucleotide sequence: TGCAGCGTTGGGTCAGAAAATCAGCCCCAGCATTTT. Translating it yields CSVGSENQPQHF.

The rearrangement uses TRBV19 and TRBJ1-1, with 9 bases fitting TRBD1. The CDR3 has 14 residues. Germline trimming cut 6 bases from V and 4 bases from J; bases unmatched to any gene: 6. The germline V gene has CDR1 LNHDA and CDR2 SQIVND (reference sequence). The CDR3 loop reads CASRSGQGFTEAFF. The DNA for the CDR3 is TGTGCCAGTAGGAGTGGACAGGGGTTCACTGAAGCTTTCTTT.

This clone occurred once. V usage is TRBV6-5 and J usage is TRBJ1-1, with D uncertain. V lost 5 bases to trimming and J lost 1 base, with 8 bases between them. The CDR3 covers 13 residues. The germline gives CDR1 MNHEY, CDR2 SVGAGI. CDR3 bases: TGTGCCAGCAGTCCACGGGGGAACACTGAAGCTTTCTTT. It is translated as CASSPRGNTEAFF.

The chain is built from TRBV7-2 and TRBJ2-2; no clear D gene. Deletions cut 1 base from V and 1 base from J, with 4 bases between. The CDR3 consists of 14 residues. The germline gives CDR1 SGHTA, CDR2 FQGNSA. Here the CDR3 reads CASSLVGNTGELFF. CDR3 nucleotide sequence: TGTGCCAGCAGCTTAGTCGGGAACACCGGGGAGCTGTTTTTT.

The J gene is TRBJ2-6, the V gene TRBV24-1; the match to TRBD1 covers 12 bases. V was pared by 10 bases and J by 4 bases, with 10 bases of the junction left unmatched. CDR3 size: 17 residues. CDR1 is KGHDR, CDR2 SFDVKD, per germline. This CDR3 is CATSAGQGAKGANVLTF. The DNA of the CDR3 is TGTGCCACTTCAGCGGGACAGGGGGCGAAAGGGGCCAACGTCCTGACTTTC.

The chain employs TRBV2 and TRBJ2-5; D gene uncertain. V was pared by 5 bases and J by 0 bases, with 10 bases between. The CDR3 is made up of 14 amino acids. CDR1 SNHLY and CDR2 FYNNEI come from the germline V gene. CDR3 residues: CASSRPGYQETQYF. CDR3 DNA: TGTGCCAGCAGTCGGCCAGGTTACCAAGAGACCCAGTACTTC.

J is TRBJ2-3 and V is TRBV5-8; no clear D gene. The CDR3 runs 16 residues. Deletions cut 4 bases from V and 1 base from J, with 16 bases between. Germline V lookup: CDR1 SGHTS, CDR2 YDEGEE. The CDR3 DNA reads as TGTGCCAGCAGCCCTAGGCAGGTAATCGGCACAGATACGCAGTATTTT. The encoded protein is CASSPRQVIGTDTQYF.

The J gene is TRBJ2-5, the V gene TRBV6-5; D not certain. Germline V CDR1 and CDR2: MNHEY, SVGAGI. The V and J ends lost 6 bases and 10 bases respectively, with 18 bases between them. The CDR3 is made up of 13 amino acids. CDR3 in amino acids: CASRTNGPGIQYF. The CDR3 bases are TGTGCCAGCAGGACCAACGGGCCTGGGATCCAGTACTTC.

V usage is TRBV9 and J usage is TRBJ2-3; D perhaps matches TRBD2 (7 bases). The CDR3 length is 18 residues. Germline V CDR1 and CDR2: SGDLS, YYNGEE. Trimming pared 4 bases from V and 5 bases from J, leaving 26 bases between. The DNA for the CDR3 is TGTGCCAGCAGCCCGCGGTCGGGGGCGGGAGCGATGGGAGATACGCAGTATTTT. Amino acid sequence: CASSPRSGAGAMGDTQYF.

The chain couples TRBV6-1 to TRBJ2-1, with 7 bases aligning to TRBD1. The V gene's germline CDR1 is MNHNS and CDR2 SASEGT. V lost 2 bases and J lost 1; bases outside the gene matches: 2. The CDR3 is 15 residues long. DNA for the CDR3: TGTGCCAGCAGTGAAAGGGGGCAATCCTACAATGAGCAGTTCTTC. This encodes CASSERGQSYNEQFF.

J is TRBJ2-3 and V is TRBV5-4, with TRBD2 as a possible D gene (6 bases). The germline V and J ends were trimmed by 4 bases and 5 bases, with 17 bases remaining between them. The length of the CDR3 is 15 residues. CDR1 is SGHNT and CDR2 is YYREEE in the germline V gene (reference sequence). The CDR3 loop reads CASSRDSGEIDTQYF. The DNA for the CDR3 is TGTGCCAGCAGCCGAGATAGCGGAGAGATAGATACGCAGTATTTT.